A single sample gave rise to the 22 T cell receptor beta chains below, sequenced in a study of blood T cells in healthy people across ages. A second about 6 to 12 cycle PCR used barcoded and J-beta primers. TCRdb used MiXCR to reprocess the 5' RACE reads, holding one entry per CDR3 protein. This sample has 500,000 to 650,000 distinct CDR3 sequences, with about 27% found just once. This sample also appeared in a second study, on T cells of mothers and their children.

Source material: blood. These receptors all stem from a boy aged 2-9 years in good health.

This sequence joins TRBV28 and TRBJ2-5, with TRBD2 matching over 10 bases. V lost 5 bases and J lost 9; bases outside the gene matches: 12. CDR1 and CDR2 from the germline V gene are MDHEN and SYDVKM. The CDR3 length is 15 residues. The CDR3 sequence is CASSPVIAGGRPQYF. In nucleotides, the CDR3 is TGTGCCAGCAGTCCCGTCATAGCGGGGGGTCGTCCCCAGTACTTC.

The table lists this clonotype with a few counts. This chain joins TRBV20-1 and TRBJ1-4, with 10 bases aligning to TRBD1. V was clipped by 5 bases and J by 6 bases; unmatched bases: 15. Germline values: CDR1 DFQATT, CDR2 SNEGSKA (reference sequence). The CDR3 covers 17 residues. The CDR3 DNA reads TGCAGTGCTCCCAATACTGGGGCCGGGACAGGGGATGAAAAACTGTTTTTT. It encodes CSAPNTGAGTGDEKLFF.

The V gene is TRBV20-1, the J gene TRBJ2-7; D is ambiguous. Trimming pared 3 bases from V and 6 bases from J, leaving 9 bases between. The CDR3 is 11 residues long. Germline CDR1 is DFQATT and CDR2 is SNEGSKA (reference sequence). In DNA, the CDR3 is TGCAGTGCTAGCCAAGGGTCCGAGCAGTACTTC. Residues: CSASQGSEQYF.

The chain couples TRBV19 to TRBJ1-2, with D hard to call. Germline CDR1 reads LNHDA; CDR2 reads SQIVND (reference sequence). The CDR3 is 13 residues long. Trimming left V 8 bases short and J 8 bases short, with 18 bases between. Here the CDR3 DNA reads TGTGCCAGTTCCCGGATCACAGACTCAGGCTACACCTTC. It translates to CASSRITDSGYTF.

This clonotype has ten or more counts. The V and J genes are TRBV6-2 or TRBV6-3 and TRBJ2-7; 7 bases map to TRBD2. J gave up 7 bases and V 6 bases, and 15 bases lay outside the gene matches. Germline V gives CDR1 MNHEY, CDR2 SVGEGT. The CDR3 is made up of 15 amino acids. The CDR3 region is CASRGLDRRFVEQYF. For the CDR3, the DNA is TGTGCCAGCAGAGGACTAGACCGGCGTTTCGTTGAGCAGTACTTC.

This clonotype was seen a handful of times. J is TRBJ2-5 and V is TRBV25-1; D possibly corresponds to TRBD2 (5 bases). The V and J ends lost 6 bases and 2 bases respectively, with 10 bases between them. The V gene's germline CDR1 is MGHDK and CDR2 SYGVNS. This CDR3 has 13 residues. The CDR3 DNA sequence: TGTGCCAGCAGGCGAGGGAGTCAAGAGACCCAGTACTTC. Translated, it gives CASRRGSQETQYF.

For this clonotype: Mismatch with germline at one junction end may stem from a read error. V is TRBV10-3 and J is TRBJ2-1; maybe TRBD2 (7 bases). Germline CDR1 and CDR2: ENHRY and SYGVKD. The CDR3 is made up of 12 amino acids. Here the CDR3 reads CAISESRGGAIF. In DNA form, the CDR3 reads TGTGCCATCAGTGAGTCGAGGGGGGGTGCAATCTTC.

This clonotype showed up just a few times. CDR3 loop: CASSSRPAGANVLTF. CDR3 DNA: TGTGCCAGCAGTTCACGACCGGCTGGGGCCAACGTCCTGACTTTC. The chain employs TRBV27 and TRBJ2-6, with D uncertain. Trimming cost V 4 bases and J 2 bases, with 9 bases left between them. Germline V gene lookup returns CDR1 MNHEY and CDR2 SMNVEV (reference sequence). This CDR3 spans 15 amino acids. Using reference TRBV27 and TRBJ2-6 for the parts outside the CDR3, the full variable domain is EAQVTQNPRYLITVTGKKLTVTCSQNMNHEYMSWYRQDPGLGLRQIYYSMNVEVTDKGDVPEGYKVSRKEKRNFPLILESPSPNQTSLYFCASSSRPAGANVLTFGAGSRLTVL.

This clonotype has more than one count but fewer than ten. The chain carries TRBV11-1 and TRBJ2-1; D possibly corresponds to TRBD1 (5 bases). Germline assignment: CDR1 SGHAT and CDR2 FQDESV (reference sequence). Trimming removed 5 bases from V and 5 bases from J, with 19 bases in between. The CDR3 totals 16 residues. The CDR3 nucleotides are TGTGCCAGCAGCAAAAGCTGGCAGGGCCGGGACAATGAGCAGTTCTTC. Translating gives CASSKSWQGRDNEQFF.

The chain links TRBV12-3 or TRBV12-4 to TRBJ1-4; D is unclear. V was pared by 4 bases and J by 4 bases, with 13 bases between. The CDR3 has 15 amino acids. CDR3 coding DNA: TGTGCCAGCAGTTCCACTATCCGGTATAATGAAAAACTGTTTTTT. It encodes CASSSTIRYNEKLFF.

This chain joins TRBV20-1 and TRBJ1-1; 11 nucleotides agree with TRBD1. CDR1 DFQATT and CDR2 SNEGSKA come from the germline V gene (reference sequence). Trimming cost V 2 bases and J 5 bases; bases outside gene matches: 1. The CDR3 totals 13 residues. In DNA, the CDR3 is TGCAGTGCTAGACGGGACAGGGGGACTGAAGCTTTCTTT. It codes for CSARRDRGTEAFF.

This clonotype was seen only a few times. The chain's CDR3 is CASAEGAEGYTF. The CDR3 nucleotides read TGTGCTAGTGCTGAGGGGGCGGAAGGCTACACCTTC. This rearrangement joins TRBV12-5 to TRBJ1-2, with 7 bases matching TRBD1. CDR3 size: 12 residues. Per the germline V gene, CDR1 is LGHNT and CDR2 is FRNRAP. The V gene end was trimmed by 7 bases and the J gene end by 8 bases; junction bases not matched to a gene: 7. The variable domain in full, with the rest retrieved from reference TRBV12-5 and TRBJ1-2, is DARVTQTPRHKVTEMGQEVTMRCQPILGHNTVFWYRQTMMQGLELLAYFRNRAPLDDSGMPKDRFSAEMPDATLATLKIQPSEPRDSAVYFCASAEGAEGYTFGSGTRLTVV.

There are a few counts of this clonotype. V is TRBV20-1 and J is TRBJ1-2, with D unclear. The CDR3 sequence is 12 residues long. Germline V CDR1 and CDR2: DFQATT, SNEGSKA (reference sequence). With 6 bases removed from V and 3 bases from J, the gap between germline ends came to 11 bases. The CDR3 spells CSAETRDYGYTF. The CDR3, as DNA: TGCAGTGCGGAGACCCGGGACTATGGCTACACCTTC.

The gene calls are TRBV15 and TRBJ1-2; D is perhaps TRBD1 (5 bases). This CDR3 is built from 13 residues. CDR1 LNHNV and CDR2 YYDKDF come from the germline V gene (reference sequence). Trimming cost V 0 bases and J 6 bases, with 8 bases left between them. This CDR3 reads CATSRDREDGYTF. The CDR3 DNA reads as TGTGCCACCAGCAGAGACAGGGAAGATGGCTACACCTTC.

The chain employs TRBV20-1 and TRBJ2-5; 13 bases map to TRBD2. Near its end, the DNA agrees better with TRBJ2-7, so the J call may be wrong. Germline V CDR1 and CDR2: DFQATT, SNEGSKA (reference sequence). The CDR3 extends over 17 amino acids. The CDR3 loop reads CSARDPGTSGAHYEQYF. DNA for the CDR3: TGCAGTGCTAGAGATCCCGGGACTAGCGGGGCCCACTACGAGCAGTACTTC.

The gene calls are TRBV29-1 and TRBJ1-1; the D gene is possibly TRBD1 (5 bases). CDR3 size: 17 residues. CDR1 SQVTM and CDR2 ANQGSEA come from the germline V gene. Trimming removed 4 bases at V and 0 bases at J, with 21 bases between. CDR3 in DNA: TGCAGCGTTGGGAAAGTGAAGACAATGGGGGTGAACACTGAAGCTTTCTTT. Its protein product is CSVGKVKTMGVNTEAFF.

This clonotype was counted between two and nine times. The CDR3 region is CAIPRGQNEQFF. CDR3 sequence (DNA): TGCGCCATCCCAAGGGGGCAGAATGAGCAGTTCTTC. The rearrangement joins TRBV5-1 to TRBJ2-1; TRBD1 aligns across 7 bases. This CDR3 contains 12 residues. Trimming at V came to 9 bases and at J to 7 bases, leaving 7 bases not matched to a gene. CDR1 SGHRS and CDR2 YFSETQ come from the germline V gene.

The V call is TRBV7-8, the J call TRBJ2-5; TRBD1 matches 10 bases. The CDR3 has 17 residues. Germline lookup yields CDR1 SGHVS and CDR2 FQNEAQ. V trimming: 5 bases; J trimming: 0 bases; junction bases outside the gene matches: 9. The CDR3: CASSKPRTGGDQETQYF. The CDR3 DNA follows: TGTGCCAGCAGCAAGCCCCGGACAGGGGGTGACCAAGAGACCCAGTACTTC.

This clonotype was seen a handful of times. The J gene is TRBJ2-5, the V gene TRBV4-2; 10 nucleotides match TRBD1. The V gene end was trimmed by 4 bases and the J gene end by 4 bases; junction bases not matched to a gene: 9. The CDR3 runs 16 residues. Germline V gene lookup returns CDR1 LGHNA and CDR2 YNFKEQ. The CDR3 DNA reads TGTGCCAGCAGCCCTACCTTAGGACAGGGGGGAGAGACCCAGTACTTC. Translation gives CASSPTLGQGGETQYF.

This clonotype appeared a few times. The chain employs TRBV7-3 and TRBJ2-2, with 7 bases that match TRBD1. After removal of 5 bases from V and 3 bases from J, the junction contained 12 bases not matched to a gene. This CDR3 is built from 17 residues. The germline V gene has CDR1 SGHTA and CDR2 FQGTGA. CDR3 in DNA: TGTGCCAGCAGCCCCTCCGCCAGGGACAGCTACACCGGGGAGCTGTTTTTT. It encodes CASSPSARDSYTGELFF. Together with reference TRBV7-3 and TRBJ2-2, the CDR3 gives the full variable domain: GAGVSQTPSNKVTEKGKYVELRCDPISGHTALYWYRQSLGQGPEFLIYFQGTGAADDSGLPNDRFFAVRPEGSVSTLKIQRTERGDSAVYLCASSPSARDSYTGELFFGEGSRLTVL.

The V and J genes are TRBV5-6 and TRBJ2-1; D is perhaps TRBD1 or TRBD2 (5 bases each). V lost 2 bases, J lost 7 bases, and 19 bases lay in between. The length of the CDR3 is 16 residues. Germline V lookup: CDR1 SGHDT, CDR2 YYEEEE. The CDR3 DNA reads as TGTGCCAGCAGCTTTAGGGGTAGCGTGAGGATTAATGAGCAGTTCTTC. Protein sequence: CASSFRGSVRINEQFF.

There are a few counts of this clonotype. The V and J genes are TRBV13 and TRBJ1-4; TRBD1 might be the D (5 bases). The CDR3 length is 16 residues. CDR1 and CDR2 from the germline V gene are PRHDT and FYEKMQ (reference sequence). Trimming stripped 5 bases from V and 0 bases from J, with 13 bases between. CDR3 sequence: CASSPRGATTNEKLFF. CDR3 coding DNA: TGTGCCAGCAGCCCAAGAGGGGCCACAACTAATGAAAAACTGTTTTTT.